This T cell receptor (beta chain) derives from a study of blood T cells in healthy people across ages (dated by TCRdb to 2013 to 2016). As for the study more broadly: In model experiments, template switching captured about one uniquely barcoded TCR beta cDNA molecule for every two T cells. The donors were split into four age groups: young (average about 16 years), middle-aged (roughly 39), aged (more than 60) and long-lived (roughly 86). The study analyzed two additional independent replicas of 1 million unique cDNA reads from the same blood draw for two donors, one aged 18 to 30 and one aged 80 or older. Using deep sequencing normalized with unique cDNA molecular identifiers, the study measured how TCR beta repertoire diversity changes with age. Here is what the overall study found, with its caveats: Compared with the aged group, the long-lived group had more naive CD4+ T cells, fewer expanded clones and increased TCR diversity, a pattern suggesting age selection. Observed TCR beta diversity correlated strongly with the percentage of naive T cells measured by flow cytometry. Observed TCR beta diversity per million T cells fell roughly linearly with age, and a significant reduction was already apparent by age roughly 40. Since profiling was done on bulk unsorted PBMCs, naive and antigen-experienced compartments could not be conclusively compared. The CMV infection status of donors was not known, potentially confounding age-related changes in expanded clonotypes. Estimates of total diversity based on one million sequenced T cells were regarded as lower bounds and as underestimates.

Systemically healthy Caucasian individuals from Russia, around 38 in total and aged about 6 to 95 years, were included as donors. Approximately 9.3 milliliters of peripheral blood were drawn from each donor into EDTA-treated Vacutainer tubes. PBMCs were isolated by Ficoll-Paque density-gradient centrifugation, with at least 7 million obtained per sample. Trizol reagent was used to extract total RNA from PBMCs, with at least 5 micrograms per sample. For every donor, flow cytometry on a PBMC aliquot measured the percentage of naive CD45RAhigh/CD27high T cells. Libraries were made using 5' RACE. The sequencing machine was an Illumina HiSeq 2500. The second PCR ran for about 7 to 11 cycles and used a J-beta primer mix along with a sample-barcoded 5' primer. A template-switch 5' adaptor carrying 12 random nucleotides introduced a unique molecular identifier onto each TCR beta cDNA molecule. Each sample yielded at least 2.5 million CDR3-containing paired-end reads. All of the RNA was converted into first-strand cDNA using the Mint cDNA synthesis kit, with a TRBC-specific oligonucleotide serving as the primer. After uracil-DNA glycosylase treatment, a first 18-cycle PCR used universal primers M1SS and BC2_uni_R on all cDNA. On the study's bioinformatics: For normalization, 1 million high-quality reads, each with a distinct molecular identifier, were randomly selected from each sample. Reads sharing molecular identifiers were discarded rather than binned into consensus sequences. MiTCR, run with a Q25 quality threshold and the strictest error-elimination algorithm, handled CDR3 identification, clonotype clustering and error correction. A nonparametric unseen species model with Euler transformation was used to estimate lower-bound total TCR beta diversity. The raw public data were reprocessed by TCRdb itself: fastp quality trimming at Q25, MiXCR clonotype calling, in-frame beta chains only. Entries that share a CDR3 protein sequence are merged under the most common genes and DNA. TCRdb's processing, not the authors' own work, is the source of the V and J calls. This sample is represented by roughly 800,000 distinct CDR3 sequences; around 25% of them were singletons. Under 4.5% of the sample is taken by the ten largest.

The junction shows trimming of 11 bases on V and 0 bases on J, plus 11 bases between the germline ends. The cysteine opens and the phenylalanine closes a CDR3 of 12 amino acids. CDR3 DNA only is kept here, 36 bases in frame from base 1. CDR1 is given as MDHEN and CDR2 as SYDVKM, both from the germline V gene. Regarding this clonotype: Its antigen remains unidentified. Base qualities are not at hand, and no much larger clone is one base apart.

These data were likewise used in another study, on T cells of mothers and their children. The second source states: The donors were nine systemically healthy Caucasian individuals, made up of three mothers and their six children. cDNA synthesis used all of the extracted RNA, with approximately 1.4 ug of RNA in each 15 ul reaction. In the second PCR, the M1S primer introduced both the sample barcodes and 2-4 random nucleotides. Over 9.5 million TCR beta CDR3 reads were obtained for each mother, and around 3 million reads were obtained for each child. Thymic selection similarly shapes TCR recombination output in related and unrelated pairs, with minor effect from inherited differences. Normalized repertoire overlap in related mother-child pairs was always slightly higher than in unrelated mother-child pairs, but the difference was never significant. Persistent microchimeric T cell clones were not detected, at a sensitivity of around 100 clones per million clonotypes. In the study, deep NGS was used to compare the TCR beta repertoires of mothers and children, and features distinguishing related mother-child pairs from unrelated individuals were sought. The mean age was around 40 +/- 4 years for the mothers and about 10 +/- 4 years for the children. Libraries were sequenced on Illumina HiSeq 2000 with 100+100 nt paired-end reads after adapter ligation with NEBNext reagents. To prevent cross-contamination, the mother and child libraries were prepared a month apart and were sequenced in separate runs. For each donor, somewhere between about 500,000 and 2,300,000 distinct TCR beta clonotypes were identified. Naive TCR beta clonotypes were estimated from low-frequency clonotypes matched to each donor's FACS-determined naive share, without sorting.

The TCR sequence derives from a boy aged 10-17 years in good health. Sequencing was done on a sample of blood. The chain was built from TRBV28 and TRBJ2-7; TRBD2 could be the D gene, as 5 bases match. The CDR3 region: CAGGSFSYEQYF. The DNA is as follows: TGTGCCGGCGGGTCCTTCTCCTACGAGCAGTACTTC.